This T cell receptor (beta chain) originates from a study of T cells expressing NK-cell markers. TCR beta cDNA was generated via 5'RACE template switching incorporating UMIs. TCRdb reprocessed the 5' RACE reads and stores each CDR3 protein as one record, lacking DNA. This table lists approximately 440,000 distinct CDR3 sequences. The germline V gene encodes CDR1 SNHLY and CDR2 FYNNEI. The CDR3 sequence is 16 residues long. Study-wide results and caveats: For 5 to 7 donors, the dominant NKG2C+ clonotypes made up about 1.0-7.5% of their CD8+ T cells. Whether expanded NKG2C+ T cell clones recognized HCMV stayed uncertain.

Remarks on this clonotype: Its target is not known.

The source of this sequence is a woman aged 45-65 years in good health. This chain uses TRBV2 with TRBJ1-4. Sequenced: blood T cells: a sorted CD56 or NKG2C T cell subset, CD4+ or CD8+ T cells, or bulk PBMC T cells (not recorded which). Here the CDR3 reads CASSERPPATNEKLFF.